These T cell receptor beta chains were read from a single sample in a study of shared clonotypes between healthy human individuals. Using immunoSEQ multiplex PCR, the repertoire was profiled, and TCRdb retains in-frame clones only, with some absent. The profile shows over 2 million clones, roughly 94% of them singletons. Sequencing was carried out using naive CD8+ T cells sorted from blood. The receptors here all came from a man between 18 and 35 years old in good health. CDR3s include the opening cysteine and the closing phenylalanine or tryptophan. The D gene is left open where the match is weak.

TRBD1,TRBV4-1,CASSHFIGQDSPLHF
-,TRBV5-6,CASSPVTVVSYGYTF
-,TRBV5-6,CASSLRAMGNTEAFF
-,TRBV4-1,CASSSHSNTDTQYF
-,TRBV27,CASSFVGSGANVLTF
-,TRBV29-1,CSVGTYTEAFF
-,TRBV11-2,CASSLPGAGYEQYF
-,TRBV19,CASSTGTYEQYF
TRBD2,TRBV30,CAWSTGGGYEQYF
TRBD2,TRBV27,CASSPGLGPGNEQFF
-,TRBV7-9,CASSGELDTQYF
-,TRBV30,CAWVETTGNEQYF
-,TRBV7-9,CASSTGAVYEQYF
-,TRBV5-4,CASSNNDGTGELFF